This T cell receptor (beta chain) was identified in a study of T cell responses to AZD1222 COVID-19 vaccine. Overall study context: Pooling of second doses given at about 4 or about 12 weeks was done. Broader study findings: Across the whole spike, CD4 TCRs peaked at regions 160-218 and 743-854. The study reported that nearly half of spike-specific TCRs target unmutated variant regions. Sampling that yielded the repertoires occurred only after the peak T cell response.

Clones were read by immunoSEQ multiplex PCR, and TCRdb kept only the in-frame ones, dropping some. The profile shows some 110,000 clones, 80% to 85% of them singletons. This clone was counted between two and nine times. Its antigen is as yet unknown. The germline gives CDR1 SGHRS, CDR2 YFSETQ. This CDR3 has 14 amino acids. V lost 2 bases and J 8 bases, leaving 13 bases between the germline ends. The chain has TRBV5-1 and TRBJ1-4; the D is unclear. The source material was peripheral blood, sampled on day 0 of AZD1222 vaccination. This receptor was taken from an adult in good health. For the CDR3, the DNA is TGCGCCAGCAGCTTTGGAACCCTCGAGGAAAAACTGTTTTTT. It is translated as CASSFGTLEEKLFF.